This T cell receptor beta chain was sequenced for a study of blood T cell repertoires in COVID-19. The overall study: Specimens from acute and convalescent COVID-19 originated in the United States, Italy and Spain. From T cells, B-cell-depleted T cells, or PBMCs came the material, which was cDNA or gDNA.

TCRdb keeps only in-frame clones here, not all; method: immunoSEQ multiplex PCR. The table has around 65,000 clones, around 86% seen once. Sequencing was done on a sample of peripheral blood. The origin of this receptor is a human donor in a cohort sampled during active COVID-19.

The CDR3 protein is CASTTAGGCEQYF. The CDR3 DNA follows: TGTGCCAGCACCACCGCGGGGGGGTGCGAGCAGTACTTC. The chain employs TRBV7-4 and TRBJ2-7; the match to TRBD2 covers 9 bases. Germline V gives CDR1 SGHVT, CDR2 SQSDAQ. The CDR3 contains 13 residues. The V gene end was trimmed by 7 bases and the J gene end by 6 bases; junction bases not matched to a gene: 7.